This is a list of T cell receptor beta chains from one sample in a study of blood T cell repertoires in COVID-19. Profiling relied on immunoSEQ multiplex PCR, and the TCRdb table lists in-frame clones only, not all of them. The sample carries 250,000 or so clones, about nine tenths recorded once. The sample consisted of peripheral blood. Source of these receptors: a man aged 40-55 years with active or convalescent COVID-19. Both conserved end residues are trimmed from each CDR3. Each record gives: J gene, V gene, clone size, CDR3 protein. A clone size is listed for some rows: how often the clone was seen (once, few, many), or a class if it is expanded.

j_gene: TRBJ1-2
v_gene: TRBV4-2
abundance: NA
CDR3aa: ASSQDRQPNYGYT

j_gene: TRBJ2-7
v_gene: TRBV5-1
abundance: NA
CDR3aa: ASSLVGQGVYEQY

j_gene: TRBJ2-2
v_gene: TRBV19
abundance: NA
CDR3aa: ASSRGQGGVTGELF

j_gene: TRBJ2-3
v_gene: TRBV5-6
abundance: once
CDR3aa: ASSFEASTDTQY

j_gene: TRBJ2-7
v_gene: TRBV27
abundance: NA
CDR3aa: ASSLVPGGHPYEQY

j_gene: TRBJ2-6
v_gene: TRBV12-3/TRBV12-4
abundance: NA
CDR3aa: ASSSSNVLT

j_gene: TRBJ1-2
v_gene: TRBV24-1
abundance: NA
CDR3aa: ATSDYGGGYT

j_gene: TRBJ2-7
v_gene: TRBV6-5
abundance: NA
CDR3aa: ASTPTGVDEQY

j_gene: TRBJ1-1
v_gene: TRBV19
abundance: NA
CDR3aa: ASSLRPGYRNTEAF

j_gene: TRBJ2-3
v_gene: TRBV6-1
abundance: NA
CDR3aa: ASSEANSYTQY

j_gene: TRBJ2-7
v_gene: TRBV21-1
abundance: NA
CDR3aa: ASSSGAGLFYEQY

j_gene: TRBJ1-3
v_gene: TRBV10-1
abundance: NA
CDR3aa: ASSDPGGGNTIY

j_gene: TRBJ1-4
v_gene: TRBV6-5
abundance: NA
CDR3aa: ASSYMVGAGLF

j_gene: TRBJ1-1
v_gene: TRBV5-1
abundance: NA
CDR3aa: ASSAHREVNTEAF

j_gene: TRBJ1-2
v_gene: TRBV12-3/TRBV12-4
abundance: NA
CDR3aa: ASSLHYGYT